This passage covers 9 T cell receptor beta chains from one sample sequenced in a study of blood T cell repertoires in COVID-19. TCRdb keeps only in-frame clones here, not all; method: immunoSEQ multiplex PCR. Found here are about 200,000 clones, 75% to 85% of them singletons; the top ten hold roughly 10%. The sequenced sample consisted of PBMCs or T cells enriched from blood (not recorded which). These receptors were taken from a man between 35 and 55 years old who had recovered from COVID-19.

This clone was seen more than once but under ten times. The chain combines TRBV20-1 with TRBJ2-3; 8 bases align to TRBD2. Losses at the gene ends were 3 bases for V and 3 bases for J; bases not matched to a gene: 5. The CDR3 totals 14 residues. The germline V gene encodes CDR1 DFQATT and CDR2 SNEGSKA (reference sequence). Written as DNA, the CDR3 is TGCAGTGCTAGTCGGGGACTAGTTACAGATACGCAGTATTTT. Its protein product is CSASRGLVTDTQYF.

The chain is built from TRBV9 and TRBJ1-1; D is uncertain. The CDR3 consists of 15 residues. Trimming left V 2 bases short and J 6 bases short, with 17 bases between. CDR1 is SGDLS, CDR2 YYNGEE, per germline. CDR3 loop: CASSVSDWASPEAFF. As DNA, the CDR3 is TGTGCCAGCAGCGTCTCGGACTGGGCGTCGCCTGAAGCTTTCTTT. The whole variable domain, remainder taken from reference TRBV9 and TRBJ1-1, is DSGVTQTPKHLITATGQRVTLRCSPRSGDLSVYWYQQSLDQGLQFLIQYYNGEERAKGNILERFSAQQFPDLHSELNLSSLELGDSALYFCASSVSDWASPEAFFGQGTRLTVV.

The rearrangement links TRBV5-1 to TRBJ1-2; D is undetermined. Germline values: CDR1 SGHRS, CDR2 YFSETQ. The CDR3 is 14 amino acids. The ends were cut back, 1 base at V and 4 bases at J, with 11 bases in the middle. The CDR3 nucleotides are TGCGCCAGCAGCTTGAATTCCCCCGGCTATGGCTACACCTTC. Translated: CASSLNSPGYGYTF.

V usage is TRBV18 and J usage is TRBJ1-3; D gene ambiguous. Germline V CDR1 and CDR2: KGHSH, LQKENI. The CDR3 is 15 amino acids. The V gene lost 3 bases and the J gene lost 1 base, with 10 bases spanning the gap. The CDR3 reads CASSPARDSGNTIYF. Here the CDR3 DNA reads TGTGCCAGCTCACCGGCGAGGGATTCTGGAAACACCATATATTTT.

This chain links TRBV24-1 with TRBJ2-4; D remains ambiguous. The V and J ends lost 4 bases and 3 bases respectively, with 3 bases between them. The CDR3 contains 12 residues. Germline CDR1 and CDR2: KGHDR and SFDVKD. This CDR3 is CATSDYKNIQYF. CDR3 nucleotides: TGTGCCACCAGTGACTACAAAAACATTCAGTACTTC.

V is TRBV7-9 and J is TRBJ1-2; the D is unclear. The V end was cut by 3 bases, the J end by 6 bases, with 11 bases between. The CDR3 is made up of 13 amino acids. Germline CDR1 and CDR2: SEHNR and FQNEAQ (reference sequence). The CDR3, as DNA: TGTGCCAGCAGCTTTAACCCCGGGAATGGCTACACCTTC. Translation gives CASSFNPGNGYTF. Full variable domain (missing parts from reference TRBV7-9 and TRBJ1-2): DTGVSQNPRHKITKRGQNVTFRCDPISEHNRLYWYRQTLGQGPEFLTYFQNEAQLEKSRLLSDRFSAERPKGSFSTLEIQRTEQGDSAMYLCASSFNPGNGYTFGSGTRLTVV.

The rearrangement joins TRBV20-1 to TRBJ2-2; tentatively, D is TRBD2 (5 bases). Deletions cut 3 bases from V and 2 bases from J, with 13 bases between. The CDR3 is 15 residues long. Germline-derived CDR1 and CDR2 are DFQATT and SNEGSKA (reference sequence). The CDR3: CSASLPAANTGELFF. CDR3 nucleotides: TGCAGTGCTAGTCTGCCAGCGGCCAACACCGGGGAGCTGTTTTTT.

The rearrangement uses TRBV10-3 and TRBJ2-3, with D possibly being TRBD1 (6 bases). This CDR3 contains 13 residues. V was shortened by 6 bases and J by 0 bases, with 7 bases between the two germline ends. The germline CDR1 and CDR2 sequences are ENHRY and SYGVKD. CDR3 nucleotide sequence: TGTGCCATCAGGGACAGCAGCACAGATACGCAGTATTTT. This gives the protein CAIRDSSTDTQYF.

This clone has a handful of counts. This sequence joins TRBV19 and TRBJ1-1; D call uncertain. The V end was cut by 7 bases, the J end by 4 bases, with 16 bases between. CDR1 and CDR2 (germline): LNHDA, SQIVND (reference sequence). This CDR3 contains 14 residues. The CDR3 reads CASTPQIGRTEAFF. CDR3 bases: TGTGCCAGTACCCCCCAAATCGGTCGCACTGAAGCTTTCTTT.